The 6 T cell receptor beta chains listed next were all sequenced from one sample in a study of blood T cell repertoires in COVID-19. Sequencing used immunoSEQ multiplex PCR; TCRdb keeps in-frame clones, though not all of them. Altogether 30,000 to 45,000 clones are present, around four fifths being singletons, with the ten largest covering roughly an eighth. Sequenced material: peripheral blood. The receptors here all came from a human donor in a cohort sampled during active COVID-19.

CDR3 in amino acids: CAIHSGTSISYEQYF. CDR3 in DNA: TGTGCCATCCATTCCGGGACATCTATTTCCTACGAGCAGTACTTC. The J gene is TRBJ2-7, the V gene TRBV10-3; possibly TRBD1 for D (6 bases). Trimming took off 8 bases at V and 1 base at J, with 18 bases between the two ends. Germline loops: CDR1 ENHRY, CDR2 SYGVKD. The CDR3 is made up of 15 amino acids.

V gene TRBV4-1 combines with J gene TRBJ2-1; 10 bases align to TRBD2. Germline V lookup: CDR1 MGHRA, CDR2 YSYEKL. The CDR3 has 19 amino acids. V dropped 4 bases and J dropped 6; count of bases not matched to a gene: 18. The CDR3 nucleotides read TGCGCCAGCAGCCCCCTACCGGGACAGCTAGCGGGGGCCCGCAATGAGCAGTTCTTC. This sequence encodes CASSPLPGQLAGARNEQFF.

The chain couples TRBV4-3 to TRBJ1-2, with D possibly matching TRBD1 (6 bases). The length of the CDR3 is 15 residues. Germline V CDR1 and CDR2: LGHNA, YSLEER. Trimming shortened V by 1 base and J by 4 bases, and 13 bases separated the two germline ends. CDR3 coding DNA: TGCGCCAGCAGCCAAGGGGCGGACAGTGCCTATGGCTACACCTTC. Its protein product is CASSQGADSAYGYTF.

The chain employs TRBV28 and TRBJ1-2; 10 nucleotides line up with TRBD1. Trimming cost V 5 bases and J 2 bases; bases outside gene matches: 8. The length of the CDR3 is 16 residues. The germline V gene has CDR1 MDHEN and CDR2 SYDVKM. The CDR3 region has the DNA TGTGCCAGCAGTCGGACAGGGGGTATTTCGAACTATGGCTACACCTTC. Amino acids: CASSRTGGISNYGYTF.

This clone was counted once. The chain is built from TRBV19 and TRBJ1-4; a possible D gene is TRBD1 (6 bases). Germline V gene data show CDR1 as LNHDA and CDR2 as SQIVND (reference sequence). The CDR3 totals 15 residues. V lost 7 bases to trimming and J lost 3 bases, with 15 bases between them. CDR3 nucleotide sequence: TGTGCCAGTAAACTCCAGGGGCCCGCTAATGAAAAACTGTTTTTT. It translates to CASKLQGPANEKLFF.

V usage is TRBV19 and J usage is TRBJ2-3; D perhaps matches TRBD1 (6 bases). The V end was cut by 5 bases, the J end by 14 bases, with 17 bases between. CDR1 is LNHDA and CDR2 is SQIVND in the germline V gene (reference sequence). CDR3 length: 12 residues. The chain's CDR3 is CASSLQGSAPYF. The CDR3 region has the DNA TGTGCCAGTAGTCTACAGGGCAGTGCGCCGTATTTT.